The present entry profiles one T cell receptor (beta chain) with its context. Germline CDR1 and CDR2: SQVTM and ANQGSEA. This CDR3 has 13 amino acids. J gave up 10 bases and V 4 bases, and 8 bases lay outside the gene matches. This entry belongs to a study of blood T cell repertoires in COVID-19. The protocol was immunoSEQ multiplex PCR, while the TCRdb copy is restricted to in-frame clones and leaves out a portion. The sample has 140,000 or so clones; around 87% are singletons. The genes are TRBV29-1 and TRBJ2-1, with 9 positions matching TRBD2. The clonotype comes from a human donor in a cohort sampled during active COVID-19. The material sequenced was peripheral blood. The CDR3 loop is CSVVGGGVGEQFF. As DNA, the CDR3 is TGCAGCGTTGTTGGCGGGGGGGTAGGCGAGCAGTTCTTC.